This entry lists 30 T cell receptor beta chains sequenced from one sample in a study of T cell responses to AZD1222 COVID-19 vaccine. The assay was immunoSEQ multiplex PCR, and TCRdb's table has in-frame clones only and misses some. The data contain 90,000 to 120,000 clones, nearly 90% of them singletons. The sequencing used peripheral blood, collected 28 days after the second AZD1222 dose. Source of these receptors: an adult who received the AZD1222 COVID-19 vaccine.

V is TRBV5-6 and J is TRBJ1-3, with D unresolved. This CDR3 contains 15 residues. The germline CDR1 and CDR2 sequences are SGHDT and YYEEEE. Deletions cut 2 bases from V and 0 bases from J, with 9 bases between. CDR3 nucleotides: TGTGCCAGCAGCTTCGGTCTCCGCTCTGGAAACACCATATATTTT. This gives the protein CASSFGLRSGNTIYF.

V and J are TRBV24-1 and TRBJ2-3, with 9 nucleotides matching TRBD2. CDR1 and CDR2 (germline): KGHDR, SFDVKD. V lost 2 bases to trimming and J lost 4 bases; unmatched junction nucleotides: 9. This CDR3 is built from 17 residues. CDR3 protein: CATSDSSPSGVSDTQYF. CDR3 in DNA: TGTGCCACCAGTGATTCGTCTCCTAGCGGGGTATCAGATACGCAGTATTTT.

The chain has TRBV19 and TRBJ2-7; D assignment may be TRBD1 or TRBD2 (5 bases each). This CDR3 has 15 amino acids. Per germline, CDR1 LNHDA and CDR2 SQIVND (reference sequence). Between the trimmed V and J ends, which lost 4 bases and 0 bases, there was a span of 13 bases. Here the CDR3 reads CASSNRDRSSYEQYF. In DNA, the CDR3 is TGTGCCAGTAGTAATCGGGACCGCTCCTCCTACGAGCAGTACTTC.

The chain joins TRBV4-3 to TRBJ2-7; unclear D gene. The germline CDR1 and CDR2 sequences are LGHNA and YSLEER. Trimming stripped 1 base from V and 2 bases from J, with 9 bases between. The CDR3 extends over 14 amino acids. DNA of the CDR3: TGCGCCAGCAGCCAAGTTGGCGGAACCTACGAGCAGTACTTC. Encoded protein: CASSQVGGTYEQYF.

This chain links TRBV20-1 with TRBJ2-7, with TRBD1 identical over 7 bases. There are 11 residues in the CDR3. Germline assignment: CDR1 DFQATT and CDR2 SNEGSKA (reference sequence). The V and J ends lost 5 bases and 12 bases, in that order; junction bases with no gene match: 10. CDR3 residues: CSAPLIGQAYF. CDR3 DNA: TGCAGTGCTCCCCTGATCGGACAGGCGTACTTC.

The chain carries TRBV6-5 and TRBJ1-1; D is uncertain. The CDR3 is made up of 13 amino acids. Per germline, CDR1 MNHEY and CDR2 SVGAGI. Trimming took 0 bases from V and 7 from J, leaving 9 bases between them. The CDR3 protein is CASSYSPSSEAFF. The CDR3, as DNA: TGTGCCAGCAGTTACTCTCCAAGTAGTGAAGCTTTCTTT.

This sequence joins TRBV5-6 and TRBJ2-2; perhaps TRBD1 as D (6 bases). The CDR3 has 16 residues. The ends were cut back, 1 base at V and 6 bases at J, with 16 bases in the middle. Germline V CDR1 and CDR2: SGHDT, YYEEEE. The CDR3 nucleotides are TGTGCCAGCAGCTTGAGTGGAACAGGGATTCCCGGGGAGCTGTTTTTT. Amino acids: CASSLSGTGIPGELFF.

The chain is built from TRBV18 and TRBJ2-2; no clear D gene. CDR3 size: 14 residues. Trimming left V 7 bases short and J 7 bases short, with 16 bases between. Germline V gives CDR1 KGHSH, CDR2 LQKENI. The DNA for the CDR3 is TGTGCCAGCTGTGAGCAAGACAAAGACGGGGAGCTGTTTTTT. Its translation: CASCEQDKDGELFF.

The chain combines TRBV6-4 with TRBJ1-1; D is perhaps TRBD1 (6 bases). With 5 bases removed from V and 3 bases from J, the gap between germline ends came to 10 bases. CDR3 length: 13 amino acids. Germline V gene sequence: CDR1 MRHNA, CDR2 SNTAGT. As DNA, the CDR3 is TGTGCCAGCAGTAAACAGGGAGACACTGAAGCTTTCTTT. Residues: CASSKQGDTEAFF.

The V call is TRBV7-9, the J call TRBJ2-7; D unresolved. With 5 bases removed from V and 0 bases from J, the gap between germline ends came to 17 bases. Germline CDR1 is SEHNR and CDR2 is FQNEAQ (reference sequence). The CDR3 is 16 residues long. The CDR3 sequence: CASSPLDATSSYEQYF. In DNA, the CDR3 is TGTGCCAGCAGCCCCTTAGATGCAACGAGCTCCTACGAGCAGTACTTC.

V gene TRBV4-1 combines with J gene TRBJ1-1; unclear D gene. The CDR3 consists of 15 residues. From germline, CDR1 is MGHRA and CDR2 YSYEKL. The V end was cut by 1 base, the J end by 0 bases, with 9 bases between. The CDR3 sequence: CASSQGIGLNTEAFF. As DNA, the CDR3 is TGCGCCAGCAGCCAAGGGATTGGGTTGAACACTGAAGCTTTCTTT.

The chain links TRBV24-1 to TRBJ1-1; 8 bases are a match to TRBD1. V shed 2 bases and J 4 bases; nucleotides not matched to a gene: 5. This CDR3 spans 15 amino acids. CDR1 is KGHDR, CDR2 SFDVKD, per germline. The CDR3 DNA reads TGTGCCACCAGTGATTCAGGGGGCTCTGGCACTGAAGCTTTCTTT. The encoded protein is CATSDSGGSGTEAFF.

The CDR3 coding sequence is TGTGCCAGTAGTCAAGGCGAGACCCAGTACTTC. Amino acid sequence: CASSQGETQYF. J is TRBJ2-5 and V is TRBV19, with D unresolved. This CDR3 contains 11 residues. V lost 5 bases to trimming and J lost 5 bases, with 6 bases between them. Germline V gives CDR1 LNHDA, CDR2 SQIVND (reference sequence). The full variable domain, completed using reference TRBV19 and TRBJ2-5, is DGGITQSPKYLFRKEGQNVTLSCEQNLNHDAMYWYRQDPGQGLRLIYYSQIVNDFQKGDIAEGYSVSREKKESFPLTVTSAQKNPTAFYLCASSQGETQYFGPGTRLLVL.

The J gene is TRBJ1-2, the V gene TRBV19; TRBD1 agrees at 7 bases. This CDR3 comprises 15 residues. J gave up 4 bases and V 3 bases, and 8 bases lay outside the gene matches. Germline V gene lookup returns CDR1 LNHDA and CDR2 SQIVND (reference sequence). The CDR3 protein is CASSITGAPGYGYTF. CDR3 DNA: TGTGCCAGTAGTATCACAGGGGCGCCAGGCTATGGCTACACCTTC.

The V gene is TRBV7-8, the J gene TRBJ1-1, with 8 bases matching TRBD1. The CDR3 spans 15 residues. The germline gives CDR1 SGHVS, CDR2 FQNEAQ. Germline trimming cut 3 bases from V and 5 bases from J; bases unmatched to any gene: 8. The CDR3 DNA is TGTGCCAGCAGCTTCCAGGCAGGGGGCTATACTGAAGCTTTCTTT. Translated, it gives CASSFQAGGYTEAFF.

This chain joins TRBV13 and TRBJ2-3; maybe TRBD2 (7 bases). The V gene's germline CDR1 is PRHDT and CDR2 FYEKMQ (reference sequence). CDR3 length equals 16 residues. The V end was cut by 5 bases, the J end by 0 bases, with 15 bases between. The CDR3 region has the DNA TGTGCCAGCAGCCTCCTCGGGGGGCCTAGCACAGATACGCAGTATTTT. This gives the protein CASSLLGGPSTDTQYF. Using reference TRBV13 and TRBJ2-3 for the parts outside the CDR3, the full variable domain is AAGVIQSPRHLIKEKRETATLKCYPIPRHDTVYWYQQGPGQDPQFLISFYEKMQSDKGSIPDRFSAQQFSDYHSELNMSSLELGDSALYFCASSLLGGPSTDTQYFGPGTRLTVL.

The J gene is TRBJ1-1, the V gene TRBV28; 11 bases are shared with TRBD1. J was trimmed by 10 bases and V by 6 bases; bases with no gene match: 10. CDR1 is MDHEN and CDR2 is SYDVKM in the germline V gene. CDR3 length equals 14 residues. The CDR3 nucleotides are TGTGCCAGCAGCCTCGGACAGGGGGCGCGGGGAGCTTTCTTT. Protein product: CASSLGQGARGAFF.

The chain joins TRBV6-6 to TRBJ2-3; D remains unclear. Trimming cost V 2 bases and J 4 bases, with 16 bases left between them. CDR1 MNHNY and CDR2 SVGAGI come from the germline V gene (reference sequence). The CDR3 loop spans 16 amino acids. CDR3 loop: CASSYATGWGPDTQYF. CDR3 sequence (DNA): TGTGCCAGCAGTTACGCGACGGGCTGGGGTCCAGATACGCAGTATTTT.

The chain combines TRBV10-3 with TRBJ1-2, with 11 bases identical to TRBD1. The CDR3 is 17 amino acids. Germline CDR1 and CDR2: ENHRY and SYGVKD. The ends lost 0 bases at V and 3 bases at J; junction bases unmatched: 6. CDR3 DNA: TGTGCCATCAGTGAGTCGAGGACAGGGGGCTCTGACTATGGCTACACCTTC. This sequence encodes CAISESRTGGSDYGYTF.

This clone was seen only a few times. This chain uses TRBV11-2 with TRBJ2-7; 7 nucleotides line up with TRBD2. CDR1 is SGHAT, CDR2 FQNNGV, per germline. CDR3 length: 13 amino acids. V shed 1 base and J 4 bases; nucleotides not matched to a gene: 1. CDR3 in amino acids: CASSLGGGYEQYF. Written as DNA, the CDR3 is TGTGCCAGCAGCTTAGGGGGGGGATACGAGCAGTACTTC.

This chain joins TRBV5-1 and TRBJ1-1; D is unclear. This CDR3 region has 15 residues. Germline loops: CDR1 SGHRS, CDR2 YFSETQ. The V end was cut by 1 base, the J end by 3 bases, with 13 bases between. The CDR3 sequence: CASSLRAGSDTEAFF. The CDR3 DNA reads as TGCGCCAGCAGCTTGAGGGCGGGATCGGACACTGAAGCTTTCTTT.

The rearrangement uses TRBV9 and TRBJ1-2; possible D gene TRBD1, 6 bases. Trimming took 4 bases from V and 0 from J, leaving 25 bases between them. The CDR3 spans 19 residues. The germline V gene encodes CDR1 SGDLS and CDR2 YYNGEE. The CDR3 region is CASSIQTGHIPTANYGYTF. The CDR3, as DNA: TGTGCCAGCAGCATACAAACGGGACACATACCGACAGCTAACTATGGCTACACCTTC.

This rearrangement joins TRBV19 to TRBJ2-7, with TRBD1 as a possible D gene (6 bases). The CDR3 runs 11 residues. Trimming removed 4 bases from V and 7 bases from J, with 8 bases in between. Germline values: CDR1 LNHDA, CDR2 SQIVND (reference sequence). The CDR3 here is CASSKQGEQYF. The CDR3 coding sequence is TGTGCCAGTAGTAAACAGGGTGAGCAGTACTTC.

In the case of this clone: In the same sample, other DNA sequences code for this CDR3. The chain uses TRBV6-1 and TRBJ1-1; D gene ambiguous. The CDR3 contains 14 residues. Trimming cost V 2 bases and J 0 bases, with 7 bases left between them. Germline CDR1 and CDR2: MNHNS and SASEGT. The CDR3 DNA reads TGTGCCAGCAGTGAATCGCCCATGAACACTGAAGCTTTCTTT. Its protein product is CASSESPMNTEAFF.

The chain recombines TRBV7-9 with TRBJ1-2; unclear D gene. Looked up from germline, CDR1 is SEHNR and CDR2 is FQNEAQ (reference sequence). The CDR3 spans 16 residues. V lost 1 base, J lost 0 bases, and 12 bases lay in between. Here the CDR3 reads CASSLVVQPANYGYTF. The CDR3 DNA follows: TGTGCCAGCAGCTTAGTGGTACAACCAGCTAACTATGGCTACACCTTC.

This chain uses TRBV5-1 with TRBJ1-6, with 7 bases that match TRBD1. Trimming cost V 4 bases and J 9 bases; bases outside gene matches: 16. The CDR3 totals 17 residues. CDR1 and CDR2 from the germline V gene are SGHRS and YFSETQ. The CDR3 is CASSPADRVAGSSPLHF. The CDR3 region has the DNA TGCGCCAGCAGCCCAGCCGACAGGGTTGCTGGCAGTTCACCCCTCCACTTT.

This chain connects TRBV6-5 to TRBJ1-5, with D possibly matching TRBD1 (6 bases). There are 14 residues in the CDR3. From germline, CDR1 is MNHEY and CDR2 SVGAGI. V was trimmed by 6 bases and J by 6 bases, leaving 15 bases between them. CDR3 in DNA: TGTGCCAGCAGGAGGAGGGGGACGGGTCAGCCCCAGCATTTT. Translation: CASRRRGTGQPQHF.

V gene TRBV5-6 combines with J gene TRBJ1-6; D ambiguous. The V and J ends lost 4 bases and 9 bases respectively, with 20 bases between them. Germline V gene lookup returns CDR1 SGHDT and CDR2 YYEEEE. The length of the CDR3 is 16 residues. CDR3 coding DNA: TGTGCCAGCAGCCGCCGAGTGCCTAGAGGGAGTTCACCCCTCCACTTT. Its translation: CASSRRVPRGSSPLHF. The variable domain in full, with the rest retrieved from reference TRBV5-6 and TRBJ1-6, is DAGVTQSPTHLIKTRGQQVTLRCSPKSGHDTVSWYQQALGQGPQFIFQYYEEEERQRGNFPDRFSGHQFPNYSSELNVNALLLGDSALYLCASSRRVPRGSSPLHFGNGTRLTVT.

The chain recombines TRBV7-9 with TRBJ1-4; D unresolved. The CDR3 is 14 amino acids. V was cut by 8 bases and J by 6 bases, with 16 bases left in between. Germline lookup yields CDR1 SEHNR and CDR2 FQNEAQ (reference sequence). The CDR3 here is CASEVTAGDEKLFF. DNA of the CDR3: TGTGCCAGCGAGGTCACGGCTGGTGATGAAAAACTGTTTTTT.

The rearrangement uses TRBV28 and TRBJ1-5; D is ambiguous. The CDR3 has 14 amino acids. Trimming left V 6 bases short and J 6 bases short, with 15 bases between. CDR1 and CDR2 from the germline V gene are MDHEN and SYDVKM. CDR3 sequence: CASSLWGEGQPQHF. As DNA, the CDR3 is TGTGCCAGCAGCCTCTGGGGTGAGGGTCAGCCCCAGCATTTT. The full variable domain, completed using reference TRBV28 and TRBJ1-5, is DVKVTQSSRYLVKRTGEKVFLECVQDMDHENMFWYRQDPGLGLRLIYFSYDVKMKEKGDIPEGYSVSREKKERFSLILESASTNQTSMYLCASSLWGEGQPQHFGDGTRLSIL.